This T cell receptor beta chain was identified during a study of T cell changes during pregnancy in multiple sclerosis. The assay was immunoSEQ multiplex PCR, and TCRdb's table has in-frame clones only and misses some. The sample holds around 50,000 clones, roughly 89% seen once. This TCR was sampled from a human donor whose cells served as feeder cells for cultures in a pregnancy study. Sequencing was done on a sample of peripheral blood from another person, used as feeder cells.

This chain's CDR3 is CASSPPYRYGNEQFF. The CDR3 DNA reads as TGTGCCAGCAGCCCTCCCTACAGGTATGGCAATGAGCAGTTCTTC. The chain has TRBV7-9 and TRBJ2-1, with D perhaps TRBD1 (5 bases). The CDR3 spans 15 residues. Germline lookup yields CDR1 SEHNR and CDR2 FQNEAQ (reference sequence). The V end was cut by 5 bases, the J end by 6 bases, with 17 bases between.